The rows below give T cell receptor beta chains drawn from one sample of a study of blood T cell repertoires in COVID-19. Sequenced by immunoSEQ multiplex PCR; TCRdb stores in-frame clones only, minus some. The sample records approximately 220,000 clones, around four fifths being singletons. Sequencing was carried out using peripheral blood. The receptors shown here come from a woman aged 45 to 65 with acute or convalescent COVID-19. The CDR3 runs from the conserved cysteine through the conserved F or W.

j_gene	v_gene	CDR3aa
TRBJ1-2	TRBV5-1	CASSEGTQGGGYTF
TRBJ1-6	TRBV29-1	CSVSTGNSPLHF
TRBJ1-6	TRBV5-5	CASSLVTGWNNSPLHF
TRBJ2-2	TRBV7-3	CASSATGSTGELFF
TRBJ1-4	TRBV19	CASSLTGQTNEKLFF
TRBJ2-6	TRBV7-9	CASARLTGVLTF
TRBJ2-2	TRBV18	CASSQTGDTGELFF
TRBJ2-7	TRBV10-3	CAIGTRGSSSVYEQYF
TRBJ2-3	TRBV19	CASSNRQGTDTQYF
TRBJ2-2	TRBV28	CASSSSGLAGDSNTGELFF
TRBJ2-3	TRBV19	CASSILSGGTDTQYF
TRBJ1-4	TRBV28	CASRQEATNEKLFF
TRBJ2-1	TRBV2	CASSEGLRWDNEQFF
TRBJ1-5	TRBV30	CAWGGTVLNQPQHF
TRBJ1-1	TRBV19	CASIRQVNIMNTEAFF
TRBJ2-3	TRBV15	CATSRITGTSGRDESSTDTQYF
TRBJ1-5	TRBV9	CASSIGGSSNQPQHF
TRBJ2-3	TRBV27	CASSLYPLLAGGTDTQYF
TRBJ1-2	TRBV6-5	CASSWGGQGYYGYTF
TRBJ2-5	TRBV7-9	CASSFRREPFQETQYF
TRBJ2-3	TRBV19	CASSIESTDTQYF
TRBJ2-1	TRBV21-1	CASSHPDRGTYNEQFF
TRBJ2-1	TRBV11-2	CASSVTGAVSSYNEQFF
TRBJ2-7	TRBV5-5	CASSLVITGGSYEQYF
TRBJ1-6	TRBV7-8	CASSLVVDTNSPLHF
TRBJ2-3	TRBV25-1	CASSDSGSASTDTQYF
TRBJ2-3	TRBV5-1	CASSLEGTSGNTQYF
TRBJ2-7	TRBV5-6	CASSKGLFDEQYF
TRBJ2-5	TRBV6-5	CASSSNRDSETQYF
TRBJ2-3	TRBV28	CASSPAGGSTDTQYF
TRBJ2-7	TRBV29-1	CSAEVGQGSYEQYF
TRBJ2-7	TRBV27	CASSPPGQGINEQYF
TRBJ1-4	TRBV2	CASKVTGSEKLFF
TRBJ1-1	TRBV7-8	CASSLGQGNTEAFF
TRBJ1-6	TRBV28	CATHNPSPLHF
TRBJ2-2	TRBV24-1	CATSDARTTGELFF
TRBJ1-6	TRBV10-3	CASQGQGAISSPLHF
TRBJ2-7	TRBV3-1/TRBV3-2	CASSPRGREGGYEQYF
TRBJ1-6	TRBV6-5	CASSYLLRDRSSPLHF
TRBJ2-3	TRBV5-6	CASSLFVGGWRDTQYF
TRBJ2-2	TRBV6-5	CASSYSSGEGTGELFF
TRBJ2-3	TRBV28	CASSPDRGYSDTQYF
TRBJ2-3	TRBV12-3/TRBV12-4	CASSLPSADTQYF
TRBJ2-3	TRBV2	CASSLQTGDTQYF
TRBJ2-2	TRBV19	CASSISSANTGELFF
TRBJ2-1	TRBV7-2	CASSLNGRANEQFF
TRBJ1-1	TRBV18	CASSPYGQGIAEAFF
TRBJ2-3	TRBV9	CASSRGLAGPGTDTQYF
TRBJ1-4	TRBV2	CASSEGQWNEKLFF
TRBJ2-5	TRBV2	CASSLTGGRETQYF
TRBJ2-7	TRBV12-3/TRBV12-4	CASGWTGAYEQYF